Listed below are T cell receptor beta chains from one sample, sequenced in a study of T-cell reconstitution after alpha-beta-depleted transplantation in children. TCRdb re-analysed the PCR reads in MiXCR, keeping a single row per CDR3 protein. The sample contains around 580,000 distinct CDR3 sequences, 27% of which appear only once. The specimen comprised PBMCs, sampled before TCRalphabeta/CD19-depleted stem cell transplant. The receptors stem from a boy under three years old with Wiskott-Aldrich syndrome, due to receive a stem cell transplant. Both conserved end residues are part of each CDR3. The D gene is left open where the match is weak. Size tells how often a clone was seen (once, few, many) or the class of an expanded clone, and some rows leave it out.

J gene	D gene	clone size	V gene	CDR3 DNA	CDR3 protein
TRBJ2-1	TRBD2	few	TRBV5-1	TGCGCCAGCAGGGCGGGAGATAGGAACAATGAGCAGTTCTTC	CASRAGDRNNEQFF
TRBJ1-3	-	few	TRBV18	TGTGCCAGCTCAGCAGTATTGGGGGACTCTGGAAACACCATATATTTT	CASSAVLGDSGNTIYF
TRBJ2-1	-	few	TRBV4-1	TGCGCCAGCAGCTTCCTTCTTGAGCCTTCCTACAATGAGCAGTTCTTC	CASSFLLEPSYNEQFF
TRBJ1-5	-	few	TRBV4-1	TGCGCCAGCAGCCAAGATGCGGTACCCGGGGGTCAGCCCCAGCATTTT	CASSQDAVPGGQPQHF
TRBJ1-3	-	few	TRBV5-1	TGCGCCAGCAGCGGGGGGAGCTCTGGAAACACCATATATTTT	CASSGGSSGNTIYF
TRBJ2-7	TRBD2	once	TRBV5-1	TGCGCCAGCAGCTTGGAAGTATTAGCGGGAGAGTCCTACGAGCAGTACTTC	CASSLEVLAGESYEQYF
TRBJ2-1	TRBD2	-	TRBV20-1	TGCAGTGCTAGACTCCTAGCGGGAGGGTACTACAATGAGCAGTTCTTC	CSARLLAGGYYNEQFF
TRBJ2-5	-	few	TRBV6-1	TGTGCCAGCACCTCAAATTGGGAGACCCAGTACTTC	CASTSNWETQYF
TRBJ2-2	-	-	TRBV11-1	TGTGCCAGCAGCCCCCCTCCCCCGGGACTCGGGAACACCGGGGAGCTGTTTTTT	CASSPPPPGLGNTGELFF
TRBJ2-1	-	-	TRBV24-1	TGTGCCACCAGTGAGGGGGCCCAGACCACCGAGCAGTTCTTC	CATSEGAQTTEQFF
TRBJ2-5	-	few	TRBV19	TGTGCCAGTATCTGCGCTCAAGAGACCCAGTACTTC	CASICAQETQYF
TRBJ2-7	-	-	TRBV5-1	TGCGCCAGCAGCGTACCGGGACCTAACTACGAGCAGTACTTC	CASSVPGPNYEQYF
TRBJ1-1	-	-	TRBV20-1	TGCAGTGCTAGAGATATTGGCGGGGCTTATGAAGCTTTCTTT	CSARDIGGAYEAFF
TRBJ2-2	TRBD2	once	TRBV20-1	TGCGGGGGCTTACGGGAGGGCCGGGCCGGGGAGCTGTTTTTT	CGGLREGRAGELFF
TRBJ2-2	-	few	TRBV5-1	TGCGCCAGCAGCTCCCATTTAGGGACCGGGGAGCTGTTTTTT	CASSSHLGTGELFF
TRBJ1-2	-	-	TRBV2	TGTGCCAGCAGTGTGGGACCGTACTATGGCTACACCTTC	CASSVGPYYGYTF
TRBJ2-7	TRBD2	few	TRBV20-1	TGCAGTGCTAGAGATCTCCTAGCGGGAAAGTACGAGCAGTACTTC	CSARDLLAGKYEQYF
TRBJ2-1	-	few	TRBV5-1	TGCGCCAGCAGCTTGGAAGCGGGGCAGGGGGCACATGAGCAGTTCTTC	CASSLEAGQGAHEQFF
TRBJ2-3	TRBD2	-	TRBV3-1	TGTGCCAGCAGCCAAGAACTAGCGGACCCCACAGATACGCAGTATTTT	CASSQELADPTDTQYF
TRBJ2-1	TRBD1	-	TRBV4-2	TGTGCCAGCAGCAGAATCCGGGACAGGGGGCCGAGCTCCTACAATGAGCAGTTCTTC	CASSRIRDRGPSSYNEQFF
TRBJ1-2	-	few	TRBV6-1	TGTGCCAGCCTGAGTGGTTGGGGACCCGGTGGCTACACCTTC	CASLSGWGPGGYTF
TRBJ1-4	-	-	TRBV4-1	TGCGCCAGCAGCCAAGATCTCGGGCAGGCCCCCGTTGAAAAACTGTTTTTT	CASSQDLGQAPVEKLFF
TRBJ2-3	-	-	TRBV5-1	TGCGCCAGCAGCTTGATGTTTGGGGTACACGCGGATACGCAGTATTTT	CASSLMFGVHADTQYF
TRBJ1-6	-	-	TRBV12-3/TRBV12-4	TGTGCCAGCAGTTTAGTCGGGTATTCACCCCTCCACTTT	CASSLVGYSPLHF
TRBJ2-7	-	few	TRBV20-1	TGCAGTGCTAGAGCTTTTTCCCGCTACGAGCAGTACTTC	CSARAFSRYEQYF
TRBJ2-1	-	-	TRBV7-3	TGTGCCAGCAGCGTCAATGCGGACTCTTACAATGAGCAGTTCTTC	CASSVNADSYNEQFF
TRBJ2-1	TRBD1	-	TRBV5-1	TGCGCCAGCAGCTCCCTCGGGACAGGGAATTATGAGCAGTTCTTC	CASSSLGTGNYEQFF
TRBJ2-1	-	-	TRBV7-6	TGTGCCAGCAGCTTAGTATTCGGGTCCAACAAGAATGAGCAGTTCTTC	CASSLVFGSNKNEQFF